One and the same sample provided the 7 T cell receptor beta chains below, sequenced in a study of a mutant IDH1 vaccine in newly diagnosed glioma. Profiling relied on immunoSEQ multiplex PCR, and the TCRdb table lists in-frame clones only, not all of them. Of 15,000 to 20,000 clones listed, roughly 79% are singletons. Time point reported: baseline, week 1 (first vaccination visit). Treatment defined: pre-vaccination baseline after standard-of-care therapy. This specimen consisted of PBMCs, obtained from a glioma patient treated with radiotherapy, temozolomide or both. Every receptor here comes from a man aged 40-55 years with glioma.

The J gene is TRBJ2-1, the V gene TRBV11-2, with 10 bases aligning to TRBD2. The length of the CDR3 is 16 residues. The V and J ends lost 6 bases and 12 bases, in that order; junction bases with no gene match: 17. CDR1 is SGHAT, CDR2 FQNNGV, per germline. In DNA form, the CDR3 reads TGTGCCAGCAGACGTGCCGGGACTAGCGCACAAGAGGCGCAGTTCTTC. Translating it yields CASRRAGTSAQEAQFF.

This clone was detected only once. This chain joins TRBV21-1 and TRBJ2-7; TRBD1 is the table's D call and was not checked against the DNA. TRBV21-1 is a recognized pseudogene. This CDR3 spans 18 amino acids. CDR3 region: CASSGDRGRPGTRYEQYV. The CDR3 region has the DNA TGTGCCAGCAGCGGGGACAGGGGGCGACCAGGGACTCGATACGAGCAGTACGTC.

J is TRBJ2-5 and V is TRBV14; D is unclear. This CDR3 has 14 residues. Germline V gives CDR1 SGHDN, CDR2 FVKESK. V lost 5 bases to trimming and J lost 2 bases, with 12 bases between them. CDR3 coding DNA: TGTGCCAGCAGCGCTCGGCCACAGCAAGAGACCCAGTACTTC. Amino acids: CASSARPQQETQYF.

The genes are TRBV28 and TRBJ1-6, with unresolved D. The CDR3 covers 14 residues. V dropped 3 bases and J dropped 7 bases, with 10 bases sitting between them. Germline V gene sequence: CDR1 MDHEN, CDR2 SYDVKM. The CDR3, as DNA: TGTGCCAGCAGTTTCGGCAGATTAAATTCACCCCTCCACTTT. This codes for CASSFGRLNSPLHF.

This chain joins TRBV19 and TRBJ2-1; TRBD1 is a possible D gene (6 bases). The germline V gene encodes CDR1 LNHDA and CDR2 SQIVND (reference sequence). This CDR3 contains 15 residues. V lost 2 bases to trimming and J lost 7 bases, with 15 bases between them. The CDR3 coding sequence is TGTGCCAGTAGTATATACAGGGATCGGTCTAATGAGCAGTTCTTC. This codes for CASSIYRDRSNEQFF.

The rearrangement joins TRBV29-1 to TRBJ2-1, with D perhaps matching TRBD2 (6 bases). Per the germline V gene, CDR1 is SQVTM and CDR2 is ANQGSEA. This CDR3 spans 11 amino acids. V dropped 6 bases and J dropped 6 bases, with 9 bases sitting between them. CDR3 protein: CSVPGGNEQFF. Written as DNA, the CDR3 is TGCAGCGTGCCCGGGGGCAATGAGCAGTTCTTC.

V gene TRBV19 combines with J gene TRBJ2-3; 10 bases match TRBD2. The CDR3 has 16 residues. The V gene end was trimmed by 5 bases and the J gene end by 2 bases; junction bases not matched to a gene: 7. CDR1 and CDR2 (germline): LNHDA, SQIVND (reference sequence). CDR3 nucleotide sequence: TGTGCCAGTAGTTCCCGGACTAGCGGAAACACAGATACGCAGTATTTT. This translates into CASSSRTSGNTDTQYF.